Listed below are T cell receptor beta chains from one sample, sequenced in a study of T cell responses to AZD1222 COVID-19 vaccine. TCRdb's copy holds only in-frame clones and misses some; the assay was immunoSEQ multiplex PCR. The sample contains around 150,000 clones, over 75% of which appear only once. The sample consisted of peripheral blood, taken 28 days after the second AZD1222 dose. These receptor sequences come from an adult who received the AZD1222 COVID-19 vaccine. The CDR3 runs from the conserved cysteine through the conserved F or W. The order of the fields is J gene, clone size, D gene, V gene, CDR3 protein, CDR3 DNA. A D gene is named only where the DNA matches it firmly. Size tells how often a clone was seen (once, few, many) or the class of an expanded clone, and some rows leave it out.

TRBJ1-1 | - | TRBD1 | TRBV19 | CASTSILGQGRTEAFF | TGTGCCAGTACCTCCATCTTAGGACAGGGTAGGACTGAAGCTTTCTTT
TRBJ2-2 | - | - | TRBV24-1 | CATMSDTNTGELFF | TGTGCCACCATGTCCGATACGAACACCGGGGAGCTGTTTTTT
TRBJ2-7 | - | TRBD2 | TRBV6-5 | CASSASGSSYEQYF | TGTGCCAGCAGCGCTAGCGGGAGCTCCTACGAGCAGTACTTC
TRBJ1-2 | - | - | TRBV12-3/TRBV12-4 | CASSQTAATF | TGTGCCAGCAGCCAGACAGCAGCAACCTTC
TRBJ1-1 | few | - | TRBV4-2 | CASSQDQNMNTEAFF | TGTGCCAGCAGCCAAGATCAGAACATGAACACTGAAGCTTTCTTT
TRBJ1-2 | - | - | TRBV7-9 | CASSLATGVYGYTF | TGTGCCAGCAGCTTAGCAACCGGGGTCTATGGCTACACCTTC
TRBJ2-1 | - | - | TRBV5-1 | CASSTERVGPSEQFF | TGCGCCAGCAGCACCGAACGAGTTGGGCCGTCTGAGCAGTTCTTC
TRBJ2-7 | - | TRBD2 | TRBV7-8 | CASSLRLAGPSYEQYF | TGTGCCAGCAGCCTCAGACTAGCGGGACCTTCCTACGAGCAGTACTTC
TRBJ1-4 | - | - | TRBV10-2 | CASSDWGNHNEKLFF | TGCGCCAGCAGTGATTGGGGGAACCATAATGAAAAACTGTTTTTT
TRBJ1-6 | - | - | TRBV2 | CASSAQQGGGSPLHF | TGTGCCAGCAGTGCGCAACAGGGTGGGGGATCACCCCTCCACTTT
TRBJ1-1 | - | - | TRBV6-1 | CASSDSGWTEAFF | TGTGCCAGCAGTGATTCAGGGTGGACTGAAGCTTTCTTT
TRBJ1-6 | - | - | TRBV20-1 | CSARERGKTYNSPLHF | TGCAGTGCTCGTGAGAGGGGAAAGACCTATAATTCACCCCTCCACTTT
TRBJ1-6 | - | TRBD1 | TRBV15 | CATSRALVGQGDSPLHF | TGTGCCACCAGCAGAGCCCTTGTGGGACAGGGAGACTCACCCCTCCACTTT
TRBJ2-7 | - | - | TRBV15 | CATSSRRTESYEQYF | TGTGCCACCAGCTCAAGAAGGACGGAATCCTACGAGCAGTACTTC
TRBJ1-2 | - | - | TRBV6-4 | CASSDSSPGNYGYTF | TGTGCCAGCAGTGACTCGAGTCCGGGCAACTATGGCTACACCTTC
TRBJ2-7 | - | - | TRBV6-5 | CASSRLQGYVAEQYF | TGTGCCAGCAGTCGCCTACAGGGCTACGTTGCCGAGCAGTACTTC
TRBJ1-1 | - | - | TRBV5-1 | CASSLERGGGEAFF | TGCGCCAGCAGCTTGGAAAGGGGCGGTGGTGAAGCTTTCTTT
TRBJ2-3 | - | - | TRBV29-1 | CSYNVGQGLTDTQYF | TGCAGCTATAACGTGGGGCAGGGGCTCACAGATACGCAGTATTTT
TRBJ2-2 | - | - | TRBV30 | CAWSIPDTGELFF | TGTGCCTGGAGTATTCCAGACACCGGGGAGCTGTTTTTT
TRBJ1-2 | many | - | TRBV19 | CASSVRGRNYGYTF | TGTGCCAGTAGTGTCAGGGGCCGGAACTATGGCTACACCTTC
TRBJ1-5 | - | - | TRBV19 | CASTPGYGQSVRQPQHF | TGTGCCAGTACCCCAGGCTACGGACAGTCAGTCAGGCAGCCCCAGCATTTT
TRBJ2-7 | - | TRBD2 | TRBV11-2 | CASSRILAGDYEQYF | TGTGCCAGCAGCCGGATATTAGCGGGAGACTACGAGCAGTACTTC
TRBJ2-3 | - | TRBD2 | TRBV5-1 | CASSLGALLAGRTDTQYF | TGCGCCAGCAGCTTGGGAGCCCTGTTAGCGGGGCGCACAGATACGCAGTATTTT
TRBJ2-7 | - | - | TRBV2 | CASTVGQAEQYF | TGTGCCAGCACCGTAGGCCAAGCCGAGCAGTACTTC
TRBJ1-1 | - | TRBD1 | TRBV19 | CASSFDREALNTEAFF | TGTGCCAGTAGTTTTGACAGGGAAGCTCTGAACACTGAAGCTTTCTTT
TRBJ1-6 | - | TRBD1 | TRBV18 | CASSPTGQPDNSPLHF | TGTGCCAGCTCACCAACGGGACAGCCTGATAATTCACCCCTCCACTTT
TRBJ1-5 | few | TRBD1 | TRBV2 | CASSKGGGSQPQHF | TGTGCCAGCAGTAAAGGAGGGGGCAGTCAGCCCCAGCATTTT
TRBJ2-1 | - | - | TRBV9 | CASSVAAGIGSNEQFF | TGTGCCAGCAGCGTAGCTGCGGGAATAGGTTCCAATGAGCAGTTCTTC
TRBJ1-1 | few | - | TRBV19 | CASTNRVGSPEAFF | TGTGCCAGTACCAACAGGGTGGGATCCCCTGAAGCTTTCTTT
TRBJ1-5 | once | TRBD1 | TRBV11-2 | CASSPRTGGGNQPQHF | TGTGCCAGCAGCCCACGGACAGGGGGAGGCAATCAGCCCCAGCATTTT
TRBJ1-2 | - | - | TRBV12-5 | CASGLDQTTNYGYTF | TGTGCTAGTGGTTTGGACCAAACTACGAACTATGGCTACACCTTC
TRBJ2-1 | - | TRBD2 | TRBV6-5 | CASSISGSYEQFF | TGTGCCAGCAGTATTAGCGGGAGTTATGAGCAGTTCTTC
TRBJ1-4 | - | TRBD1 | TRBV15 | CATSRGRDRVEEKLFF | TGTGCCACCAGCAGAGGCCGGGACAGGGTGGAGGAAAAACTGTTTTTT
TRBJ2-7 | - | TRBD2 | TRBV29-1 | CSVDGLAGEPYEQYF | TGCAGCGTTGATGGACTAGCGGGTGAGCCATACGAGCAGTACTTC
TRBJ2-7 | - | - | TRBV6-5 | CASGYSENRYEQYF | TGTGCCAGTGGTTACAGCGAGAATAGGTACGAGCAGTACTTC
TRBJ1-1 | - | TRBD1 | TRBV2 | CASSSQGIMTEAFF | TGTGCCAGCAGTTCACAGGGGATTATGACTGAAGCTTTCTTT
TRBJ1-1 | - | TRBD1 | TRBV5-4 | CASSIATGGSTEAFF | TGTGCCAGCAGCATAGCGACAGGGGGGAGCACTGAAGCTTTCTTT
TRBJ2-6 | - | - | TRBV6-5 | CASSYFGTGANVLTF | TGTGCCAGCAGTTACTTTGGTACTGGGGCCAACGTCCTGACTTTC
TRBJ2-1 | - | TRBD2 | TRBV5-1 | CASSSGRASGYNEQFF | TGCGCCAGCAGCTCTGGGAGGGCTAGCGGATACAATGAGCAGTTCTTC